Listed below are T cell receptor beta chains from one sample, sequenced in a study of blood T cell repertoires in COVID-19. Clones were sequenced by immunoSEQ multiplex PCR, and TCRdb holds only the in-frame ones, with some missing. This table holds under 50,000 clones, approximately 95% found once. Sequenced sample: peripheral blood. These receptors were taken from a man in his 60s with COVID-19, enrolled during active disease. The CDR3 runs from the conserved cysteine through the conserved F or W. The D gene is left open where the match is weak. Size is stated for part of the rows, as once, few or many counts, or as a class when the clone is expanded.

cdr3_length d_call clone_size j_call v_call cdr3_aa cdr3_nt
18 TRBD1 few TRBJ1-1 TRBV7-9 CASSSPLKTGAMNTEAFF TGTGCCAGCAGCTCGCCCCTCAAGACAGGGGCTATGAACACTGAAGCTTTCTTT
16 TRBD1 - TRBJ1-1 TRBV9 CASSSGQGRSGTEAFF TGTGCCAGCAGCTCAGGACAGGGTAGGAGTGGGACTGAAGCTTTCTTT
17 - - TRBJ1-5 TRBV10-2 CASRDFTGRRSNQPQHF TGCGCCAGCAGAGATTTTACAGGGAGAAGAAGCAATCAGCCCCAGCATTTT
11 - - TRBJ1-6 TRBV20-1 CSARDPFTLHF TGCAGTGCTAGAGATCCGTTTACCCTCCACTTT
13 - once TRBJ1-2 TRBV6-5 CATASRHNYGYTF TGTGCCACCGCGTCTCGACATAACTATGGCTACACCTTC
17 TRBD1 - TRBJ1-1 TRBV5-6 CASSLLITGTGGTEAFF TGTGCCAGCAGCTTGCTCATAACCGGGACAGGGGGGACTGAAGCTTTCTTT
16 - - TRBJ2-1 TRBV3-1/TRBV3-2 CASSHRGQKIVNEQFF TGTGCCAGCAGCCATCGAGGACAGAAAATCGTGAATGAGCAGTTCTTC
16 - - TRBJ1-3 TRBV10-3 CAIRGGRVLSGNTIYF TGTGCCATCAGAGGTGGGAGGGTACTCTCTGGAAACACCATATATTTT
13 - - TRBJ2-7 TRBV30 CAWSVQELGEQYF TGTGCCTGGAGTGTACAGGAGCTAGGAGAGCAGTACTTC
13 - - TRBJ1-3 TRBV5-1 CASSSDTGNTIYF TGCGCCAGCAGCTCTGACACTGGAAACACCATATATTTT
14 TRBD2 - TRBJ2-3 TRBV24-1 CATHSGRAADTQYF TGTGCCACCCATAGCGGGAGGGCAGCAGATACGCAGTATTTT
20 TRBD2 - TRBJ2-1 TRBV18 CASSPSPGTSGGSSYNEQFF TGTGCCAGCTCACCAAGCCCCGGGACTAGCGGGGGTAGCTCCTACAATGAGCAGTTCTTC
15 TRBD2 - TRBJ2-7 TRBV19 CASSMDDRGVYEQYF TGTGCCAGTAGTATGGATGATCGGGGGGTCTACGAGCAGTACTTC
15 - - TRBJ2-2 TRBV30 CAWNSGAVQPGELFF TGTGCCTGGAATTCAGGGGCCGTCCAGCCCGGGGAGCTGTTTTTT
16 TRBD1 - TRBJ1-3 TRBV27 CASSQGQLSSGNTIYF TGTGCCAGCAGTCAGGGACAGCTCTCCTCTGGAAACACCATATATTTT
14 TRBD1 once TRBJ2-1 TRBV27 CASSLGTAYNEQFF TGTGCCAGCAGTTTGGGGACAGCCTACAATGAGCAGTTCTTC
14 - - TRBJ1-2 TRBV6-1 CASSEIGQPYGYTF TGTGCCAGCAGTGAAATTGGACAGCCATATGGCTACACCTTC
15 TRBD1 - TRBJ1-3 TRBV5-8 CASSLDRGSGNTIYF TGTGCCAGCAGCTTGGACAGGGGGTCAGGAAACACCATATATTTT
11 - - TRBJ1-2 TRBV19 CASRRNYGYTF TGTGCCAGTAGGCGCAACTATGGCTACACCTTC
12 - - TRBJ1-5 TRBV6-5 CASSRQGQPQHF TGTGCCAGCAGTCGCCAGGGCCAGCCCCAGCATTTT
14 - - TRBJ1-2 TRBV7-9 CASSLGGTNYGYTF TGTGCCAGCAGCTTGGGGGGTACGAACTATGGCTACACCTTC
17 - once TRBJ1-6 TRBV28 CASSPPGQSSYNSPLHF TGTGCCAGCAGCCCCCCCGGACAGAGCTCCTATAATTCACCCCTCCACTTT
15 TRBD1 once TRBJ1-3 TRBV6-5 CASKRGGLTGNTIYF TGTGCCAGCAAGCGAGGGGGCTTAACTGGAAACACCATATATTTT
13 - - TRBJ2-7 TRBV3-1/TRBV3-2 CASRSDYTGSIYF TGTGCCAGCAGATCAGACTACACGGGATCGATTTACTTC
12 TRBD1 - TRBJ1-4 TRBV3-1/TRBV3-2 CASSKQGGKLFF TGTGCCAGCAGCAAACAGGGGGGAAAACTGTTTTTT
16 TRBD1 - TRBJ2-1 TRBV24-1 CATSRRQGGSYNEQFF TGTGCCACCAGTCGTCGACAGGGGGGGTCCTACAATGAGCAGTTCTTC
12 - - TRBJ1-1 TRBV19 CASSREAGEAFF TGTGCCAGTAGCCGGGAGGCAGGTGAAGCTTTCTTT
15 - - TRBJ2-3 TRBV5-1 CASSLGFPSTDTQYF TGCGCCAGCAGCTTGGGTTTTCCGAGCACAGATACGCAGTATTTT
16 - - TRBJ2-7 TRBV28 CASSITGIQRNHEQYF TGTGCCAGCAGTATCACCGGGATCCAGAGGAACCACGAGCAGTACTTC
19 TRBD1 - TRBJ2-7 TRBV3-1/TRBV3-2 CASSSGGEGQAPSFYEQYF TGTGCCAGCAGCTCAGGAGGAGAGGGACAGGCCCCTTCCTTTTACGAGCAGTACTTC
17 TRBD1 - TRBJ2-4 TRBV4-3 CASSQEFAGTGGNIQYF TGCGCCAGCAGCCAGGAATTCGCCGGGACAGGGGGGAACATTCAGTACTTC
12 - - TRBJ1-2 TRBV28 CASRRTVYGYTF TGTGCCAGCAGACGGACAGTTTATGGCTACACCTTC
15 - - TRBJ1-3 TRBV7-3 CASSLWGGSGNTIYF TGTGCCAGCAGCTTATGGGGAGGCTCTGGAAACACCATATATTTT
13 - - TRBJ2-1 TRBV12-3/TRBV12-4 CASRPDSHNEQFF TGTGCCAGCAGACCGGACAGCCACAATGAGCAGTTCTTC
15 - - TRBJ1-6 TRBV18 CASSPEGSHNSPLHF TGTGCCAGCTCACCGGAGGGGTCCCATAATTCACCCCTCCACTTT
14 - - TRBJ1-6 TRBV5-1 CASSLAVQDSPLHF TGCGCCAGCAGCTTGGCGGTTCAGGATTCACCCCTCCACTTT
15 TRBD2 - TRBJ2-3 TRBV4-1 CASSQSGGTPDTQYF TGCGCCAGCAGTCAAAGCGGGGGGACCCCAGATACGCAGTATTTT
13 - once TRBJ1-1 TRBV7-8 CASGPSTGGKAFF TGTGCCAGCGGCCCTTCGACTGGGGGCAAAGCTTTCTTT
13 TRBD1 - TRBJ2-7 TRBV29-1 CSVSGTGGAEQYF TGCAGCGTTTCCGGGACAGGGGGTGCCGAGCAGTACTTC
16 - - TRBJ1-1 TRBV7-2 CASSLTRTARNTEAFF TGTGCCAGCAGCCTAACACGGACAGCGAGGAACACTGAAGCTTTCTTT
15 - - TRBJ1-6 TRBV18 CASSPPGGVGSPLHF TGTGCCAGCTCACCCCCCGGCGGGGTCGGGTCACCCCTCCACTTT
17 TRBD2 once TRBJ2-1 TRBV19 CASSIGLAGGRYNEQFF TGTGCCAGTAGTATAGGACTAGCGGGAGGGCGTTACAATGAGCAGTTCTTC
17 - - TRBJ1-2 TRBV5-6 CASSRNPAGGTNYGYTF TGTGCCAGCAGCCGAAATCCGGCGGGGGGGACCAACTATGGCTACACCTTC